The 26 T cell receptor beta chains below were found in one sample sequenced in a study of shared clonotypes between healthy human individuals (dated by TCRdb to about 2020). The protocol used for the library was the immunoSEQ multiplex PCR assay. Sourced from immuneACCESS, this table was stored by TCRdb with only in-frame sequences that have V and J called. A share of the clones is absent; for the studies checked, an unresolved V gene accounts for under half, and the remainder has no known explanation. The sample profile shows approximately 1,500,000 clones; roughly 96% of them were found once. About 1% of the sample lies in the top ten. Material for sequencing was naive CD4+ T cells sorted from blood. The cell subset or site label of this sample denotes: CD45RA+ positively selected. These receptor sequences come from a man aged 25 to 40 in good health.

In the case of this clone: Other DNA sequences from this sample encode an identical CDR3 as well. The V and J genes are TRBV27 and TRBJ1-2, with D maybe TRBD1 (5 bases). The germline V and J ends were trimmed by 0 bases and 4 bases, with 6 bases remaining between them. The germline V gene encodes CDR1 MNHEY and CDR2 SMNVEV (reference sequence). This CDR3 region has 13 residues. In DNA, the CDR3 is TGTGCCAGCAGTTTATCGGGGGGCTATGGCTACACCTTC. Protein sequence: CASSLSGGYGYTF.

This sequence joins TRBV5-5 and TRBJ2-7; no clear D gene. V lost 1 base and J lost 3, with 20 bases in between. This CDR3 has 17 amino acids. Per germline, CDR1 SGHKS and CDR2 YYEKEE (reference sequence). The CDR3 sequence is CASSLWQIPQRRYEQYF. The CDR3 bases are TGTGCCAGCAGCTTGTGGCAAATCCCCCAACGTCGCTACGAGCAGTACTTC.

CDR3 nucleotides: TGTGCCAGCAGCAGGTCCGGGACGGGGGGTTACGAGCAGTACTTC. As protein: CASSRSGTGGYEQYF. The chain uses TRBV5-5 and TRBJ2-7, with TRBD2 matching over 7 bases. J was trimmed by 4 bases and V by 4 bases; bases with no gene match: 11. CDR3 size: 15 residues. CDR1 is SGHKS and CDR2 is YYEKEE in the germline V gene (reference sequence).

V usage is TRBV4-1 and J usage is TRBJ1-2; D remains unclear. The CDR3 covers 16 residues. Trimming removed 0 bases at V and 4 bases at J, with 15 bases between. Germline assignment: CDR1 MGHRA and CDR2 YSYEKL. This CDR3 reads CASSQDSLGQSYGYTF. CDR3 coding DNA: TGCGCCAGCAGCCAAGATAGCCTCGGGCAGTCCTATGGCTACACCTTC.

The V and J genes are TRBV6-1 and TRBJ1-1; TRBD1 agrees at 9 bases. Germline CDR1 is MNHNS and CDR2 is SASEGT. CDR3 length equals 13 residues. J lost 5 bases, V lost 5 bases, and 3 bases had no gene match. In DNA, the CDR3 is TGTGCCAGCAGTACAGGGGGCGGAACTGAAGCTTTCTTT. It codes for CASSTGGGTEAFF.

This clone has just a few counts. The J gene is TRBJ1-5, the V gene TRBV28; D is undetermined. The V and J ends lost 11 bases and 4 bases respectively, with 12 bases between them. This CDR3 spans 12 amino acids. From germline, CDR1 is MDHEN and CDR2 SYDVKM. CDR3 loop: CASARRNQPQHF. CDR3 sequence (DNA): TGTGCCTCAGCCCGGCGGAATCAGCCCCAGCATTTT.

J is TRBJ2-5 and V is TRBV7-2, with unresolved D. In germline, CDR1 is SGHTA, CDR2 FQGNSA. V was pared by 3 bases and J by 5 bases, with 7 bases between. CDR3 length equals 12 residues. CDR3 amino acids: CASSFNVETQYF. DNA for the CDR3: TGTGCCAGCAGCTTTAACGTCGAGACCCAGTACTTC.

The CDR3 nucleotides are TGTGCCAGCAGTGTAACCGGTCCCGCCTACGAGCAGTACTTC. Encoded protein: CASSVTGPAYEQYF. The gene calls are TRBV6-1 and TRBJ2-7; no clear D gene. Trimming pared 4 bases from V and 2 bases from J, leaving 12 bases between. Germline V gene data show CDR1 as MNHNS and CDR2 as SASEGT. The CDR3 loop spans 14 amino acids.

The chain joins TRBV19 to TRBJ2-6; 11 bases map to TRBD1. CDR3 size: 19 residues. Germline values: CDR1 LNHDA, CDR2 SQIVND (reference sequence). Unmatched junction bases numbered 11, after V lost 7 bases and J lost 0 bases. The CDR3 DNA is TGTGCCAGTACTCGAGGTCCGGGACAGGGGGACTCTGGGGCCAACGTCCTGACTTTC. Protein: CASTRGPGQGDSGANVLTF.

The rearrangement links TRBV9 to TRBJ2-7; tentative D call: TRBD1 (6 bases). The CDR3 runs 14 residues. Germline loops: CDR1 SGDLS, CDR2 YYNGEE. V lost 1 base and J 5 bases, leaving 13 bases between the germline ends. The CDR3 spells CASSVTQGDDEQYF. The CDR3 nucleotides are TGTGCCAGCAGCGTAACACAGGGTGACGACGAGCAGTACTTC.

The chain links TRBV2 to TRBJ1-4, with D hard to call. From germline, CDR1 is SNHLY and CDR2 FYNNEI. The V gene lost 6 bases and the J gene lost 11 bases, with 10 bases spanning the gap. CDR3 length: 11 residues. In DNA form, the CDR3 reads TGTGCCAGCAGCGATGGACCTAAACTGTTTTTT. Amino acid sequence: CASSDGPKLFF.

In the case of this clone: The same CDR3 can be traced to other DNA sequences in this sample. This chain uses TRBV5-1 with TRBJ2-3; 7 nucleotides agree with TRBD2. CDR1 is SGHRS, CDR2 YFSETQ, per germline. This CDR3 is built from 16 residues. V shed 0 bases and J 0 bases; nucleotides not matched to a gene: 4. The CDR3 sequence is CASSLGLAASTDTQYF. CDR3 coding DNA: TGCGCCAGCAGCTTGGGACTAGCCGCTAGCACAGATACGCAGTATTTT.

CDR3 nucleotides: TGTGCCAGCAGCTTAGTCTTCAATGAGCAGTTCTTC. Translation gives CASSLVFNEQFF. The rearrangement links TRBV7-2 to TRBJ2-1, with D unresolved. The V gene lost 1 base and the J gene lost 6 bases, with 4 bases spanning the gap. From germline, CDR1 is SGHTA and CDR2 FQGNSA. This CDR3 is 12 amino acids long.

The DNA for the CDR3 is TGTGCCAGCAGTTTACGGTTGAGGGGCAATGAGCAGTTCTTC. This translates into CASSLRLRGNEQFF. This chain joins TRBV27 and TRBJ2-1, with D perhaps matching TRBD1 or TRBD2 (5 bases each). Germline CDR1 and CDR2: MNHEY and SMNVEV (reference sequence). CDR3 length: 14 residues. The ends were cut back, 2 bases at V and 6 bases at J, with 11 bases in the middle.

This chain links TRBV6-1 with TRBJ2-7; no firm D call. This CDR3 is built from 14 residues. Per germline, CDR1 MNHNS and CDR2 SASEGT. V lost 5 bases, J lost 2 bases, and 13 bases lay in between. The CDR3 DNA is TGTGCCAGCAGTAAACAAGGCCTTACCTACGAGCAGTACTTC. Its protein is CASSKQGLTYEQYF.

The V and J genes are TRBV5-4 and TRBJ1-1, with 8 bases lining up with TRBD1. The length of the CDR3 is 13 residues. The V gene end was trimmed by 5 bases and the J gene end by 7 bases; junction bases not matched to a gene: 7. CDR1 SGHNT and CDR2 YYREEE come from the germline V gene (reference sequence). For the CDR3, the DNA is TGTGCCAGCAGTTACAGGGGGAGGGGTGAAGCTTTCTTT. The encoded protein is CASSYRGRGEAFF.

This chain links TRBV29-1 with TRBJ2-7; possibly TRBD2 for D (5 bases). The CDR3 runs to 11 residues. Germline V gives CDR1 SQVTM, CDR2 ANQGSEA. Trimming cost V 6 bases and J 2 bases, with 8 bases left between them. DNA for the CDR3: TGCAGCGTAAAGGGAGCCTACGAGCAGTACTTC. The encoded protein is CSVKGAYEQYF.

J is TRBJ2-7 and V is TRBV6-1; TRBD1 matches at 10 bases. The V gene end was trimmed by 7 bases and the J gene end by 7 bases; junction bases not matched to a gene: 13. The CDR3 is made up of 15 amino acids. The germline CDR1 and CDR2 sequences are MNHNS and SASEGT. The CDR3 here is CASMKGQGTYREQYF. The CDR3 DNA reads TGTGCCAGCATGAAGGGACAGGGGACCTATAGAGAGCAGTACTTC.

The V and J genes are TRBV5-3 and TRBJ2-3; no clear D. TRBV5-3 is an open reading frame whose function is uncertain. V gave up 6 bases and J gave up 2 bases, with 16 bases separating them. This CDR3 has 15 amino acids. This CDR3 reads CARTPSVVPTDTQYF. DNA for the CDR3: TGTGCCAGAACCCCCTCGGTGGTTCCCACAGATACGCAGTATTTT.

A single count supports this clone. V is TRBV6-6 and J is TRBJ2-7; 9 bases fit TRBD2. This CDR3 has 16 residues. J lost 3 bases, V lost 6 bases, and 12 bases had no gene match. Germline values: CDR1 MNHNY, CDR2 SVGAGI (reference sequence). CDR3 sequence (DNA): TGTGCCAGCAGGAGGTCCGGGGCGGGAGGGAGCTACGAGCAGTACTTC. Translated, it gives CASRRSGAGGSYEQYF.

The chain employs TRBV28 and TRBJ1-5; maybe TRBD1 (6 bases). Trimming shortened V by 5 bases and J by 16 bases, and 18 bases separated the two germline ends. CDR3 length: 12 residues. CDR1 is MDHEN and CDR2 is SYDVKM in the germline V gene. The CDR3, as DNA: TGTGCCAGCAGTACCCCCGGAGGGGACAAACATTTT. This gives the protein CASSTPGGDKHF.

V is TRBV29-1 and J is TRBJ2-3; D might be TRBD1 (6 bases). V was trimmed by 1 base and J by 1 base, leaving 12 bases between them. The CDR3 runs to 15 residues. The V gene's germline CDR1 is SQVTM and CDR2 ANQGSEA. The CDR3: CSVEVWTDGTDTQYF. CDR3 nucleotide sequence: TGCAGCGTTGAAGTTTGGACAGACGGCACAGATACGCAGTATTTT.

The chain carries TRBV12-5 and TRBJ2-6, with 8 nucleotides matching TRBD1. In germline, CDR1 is LGHNT, CDR2 FRNRAP. The junction had 16 bases not matched to a gene; V was cut back by 5 bases and J by 4 bases. The CDR3 runs to 19 residues. The DNA for the CDR3 is TGTGCTAGTGGTATTCCCCCTCAGGGGGCGATAACCGGGGCCAACGTCCTGACTTTC. Translating gives CASGIPPQGAITGANVLTF.

The chain recombines TRBV5-5 with TRBJ2-2, with 8 nucleotides matching TRBD1. The V and J ends lost 3 bases and 0 bases, in that order; junction bases with no gene match: 4. Germline values: CDR1 SGHKS, CDR2 YYEKEE (reference sequence). CDR3 length equals 16 residues. Written as DNA, the CDR3 is TGTGCCAGCAGCTCTGGGACAGGTTCGAACACCGGGGAGCTGTTTTTT. This gives the protein CASSSGTGSNTGELFF.

This chain connects TRBV6-5 to TRBJ2-7; D ambiguous. Per germline, CDR1 MNHEY and CDR2 SVGAGI. Between the trimmed V and J ends, which lost 5 bases and 5 bases, there was a span of 13 bases. This CDR3 has 13 amino acids. CDR3 coding DNA: TGTGCCAGCAGTCCCCATCAAGTCCACGAGCAGTACTTC. It specifies CASSPHQVHEQYF.

This sequence joins TRBV14 and TRBJ2-3; the D is unclear. V gave up 3 bases and J gave up 0 bases, with 13 bases separating them. The V gene's germline CDR1 is SGHDN and CDR2 FVKESK. The CDR3 loop spans 16 amino acids. The CDR3 is CASSQQRTSSTDTQYF. The CDR3 coding sequence is TGTGCCAGCAGCCAGCAACGTACTTCTAGCACAGATACGCAGTATTTT.